The rows below give T cell receptor beta chains drawn from one sample of a study of CD4 T cells in relation to SARS-CoV-2 and coronaviruses. TCRdb's table, derived via immunoSEQ multiplex PCR, lists solely in-frame clones and lacks some. Of more than 15,000 clones in the sample, 75% to 85% were seen once. These TCRs' antigens remain unknown. Sequencing was performed on CD4+ T cells from PBMCs, cultured in vitro. These receptors were collected from a human donor in good health. Each CDR3 is given with its conserved first and last residue. D genes are given only for firm matches. Only part of the rows carry a size: once, few, many, or a class if the clone is expanded.

>TRBV30|TRBJ2-7|.|.
TGTGCCTGGAGTGGAAGAGAGAAGCAGTACTTC
CAWSGREKQYF
>TRBV9|TRBJ2-7|.|TRBD2
TGTGCCAGCAGCCCGGGACTAGCGAGAGCCTACGAGCAGTACTTC
CASSPGLARAYEQYF
>TRBV7-2|TRBJ2-3|.|.
TGTGCCAGCAGCTTAGTAGTAGGGGGGACGCAGTATTTT
CASSLVVGGTQYF
>TRBV7-2|TRBJ2-5|.|TRBD2
TGTGCCAGCAGCTTAGGGAGGGGAGGGAGGTCCCAAGAGACCCAGTACTTC
CASSLGRGGRSQETQYF
>TRBV5-5|TRBJ2-2|.|.
TGTGCCAGCGGGGGATGGACGGCGAACACCGGGGAGCTGTTTTTT
CASGGWTANTGELFF
>TRBV4-1|TRBJ1-2|.|.
TGCGCCAGCAGCCAAGAGTGGGGTGGCTACACCTTC
CASSQEWGGYTF
>TRBV5-4|TRBJ2-1|.|.
TGTGCCAGCAGCTTGGATGCTGGACACAATGAGCAGTTCTTC
CASSLDAGHNEQFF
>TRBV5-1|TRBJ2-2|.|TRBD1
TGCGCCAGCAGGACAGGGGGTTCGAACACCGGGGAGCTGTTTTTT
CASRTGGSNTGELFF
>TRBV11-2|TRBJ2-7|few|TRBD1
TGTGCCAGCAGCCAAACCGGGACAGGGGACTACGAGCAGTACTTC
CASSQTGTGDYEQYF
>TRBV14|TRBJ1-6|.|.
TGTGCCAGCAGCCGTATCGGCGGGGGGATCGACTATAATTCACCCCTCCACTTT
CASSRIGGGIDYNSPLHF
>TRBV7-2|TRBJ2-1|.|.
TGTGCCAGCAGCTTAGTAGCAGGCAATGAGCAGTTCTTC
CASSLVAGNEQFF
>TRBV7-2|TRBJ1-1|.|.
TGTGCCAGCAGCCCCCCAAGGGGGGGGCTCACTGAAGCTTTCTTT
CASSPPRGGLTEAFF
>TRBV11-2|TRBJ2-7|few|TRBD2
TGTGCCAGCAGCACCGGGCGGGAGGGCTACGAGCAGTACTTC
CASSTGREGYEQYF
>TRBV19|TRBJ2-7|.|.
TGTGCCAGTTCAATCAGGGGTTTATTATCCTACGAGCAGTACTTC
CASSIRGLLSYEQYF
>TRBV27|TRBJ1-1|.|TRBD1
TGTGCCAGCAGTTTCAGGCCGGGACAGGGAGGGTTCACTGAAGCTTTCTTT
CASSFRPGQGGFTEAFF
>TRBV19|TRBJ1-1|.|TRBD1
TGTGCCAGTAGTTCACAGACAGGGCCCACTGAAGCTTTCTTT
CASSSQTGPTEAFF
>TRBV24-1|TRBJ2-1|.|TRBD1
TGTGCCACCAGTGAGACCGGGACAGCACAGTTCTTC
CATSETGTAQFF
>TRBV6-2/TRBV6-3|TRBJ2-1|.|TRBD2
TGTGCCAGCAGTCATGCGGGGACTAGCCAAAACAATGAGCAGTTCTTC
CASSHAGTSQNNEQFF
>TRBV9|TRBJ2-1|.|.
TGTGCCAGCAGCGAGGCCCTAGTAGCGAGAAACGAGCAGATCTTC
CASSEALVARNEQIF
>TRBV29-1|TRBJ2-7|.|TRBD1
TGCAGCGTTCAACGGACAGGGATGGCCTACGAGCAGTACTTC
CSVQRTGMAYEQYF
>TRBV4-3|TRBJ2-3|.|TRBD1
TGCGCCAGCAGCCAGGGGACAGGGTTGAGCACAGATACGCAGTATTTT
CASSQGTGLSTDTQYF
>TRBV30|TRBJ1-4|.|TRBD1
TGTGCCTGGACGGGACAGGTTAATGAAAAACTGTTTTTT
CAWTGQVNEKLFF